This T cell receptor beta chain was observed in a study of blood T cell repertoires in COVID-19. V lost 4 bases to trimming and J lost 5 bases; unmatched junction nucleotides: 10. This CDR3 region has 18 residues. Germline V gene sequence: CDR1 MDHEN, CDR2 SYDVKM. Sequencing used immunoSEQ multiplex PCR; TCRdb keeps in-frame clones, though not all of them. The sample contains about 190,000 clones, approximately 91% of which appear only once. What was sequenced was peripheral blood. The clonotype comes from a man aged 25 to 40 with acute or convalescent COVID-19. The rearrangement links TRBV28 to TRBJ2-2; 13 bases match TRBD2. CDR3 in amino acids: CASSSILAGGPPTGELFF. CDR3 nucleotides: TGTGCCAGCAGTTCGATACTAGCGGGGGGGCCCCCTACCGGGGAGCTGTTTTTT.